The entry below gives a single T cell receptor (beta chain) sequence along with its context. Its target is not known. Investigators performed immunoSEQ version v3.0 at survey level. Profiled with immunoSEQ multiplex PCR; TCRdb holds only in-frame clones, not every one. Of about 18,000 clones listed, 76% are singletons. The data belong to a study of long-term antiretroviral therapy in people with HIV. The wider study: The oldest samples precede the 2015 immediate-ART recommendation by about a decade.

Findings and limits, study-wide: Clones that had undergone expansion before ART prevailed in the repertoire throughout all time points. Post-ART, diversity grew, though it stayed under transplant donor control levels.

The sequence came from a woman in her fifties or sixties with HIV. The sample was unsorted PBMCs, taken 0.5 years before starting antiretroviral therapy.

CDR3 in amino acids: CASSLEGGTSPLHF. In DNA form, the CDR3 reads TGTGCCAGCAGCTTGGAGGGGGGAACTTCACCCCTCCACTTT. The chain is built from TRBV5-4 and TRBJ1-6; a possible D gene is TRBD1 (6 bases). The CDR3 extends over 14 amino acids. Germline V gene lookup returns CDR1 SGHNT and CDR2 YYREEE (reference sequence). V lost 0 bases and J 9 bases, leaving 10 bases between the germline ends. Supplemented by reference TRBV5-4 and TRBJ1-6, the full variable domain reads ETGVTQSPTHLIKTRGQQVTLRCSSQSGHNTVSWYQQALGQGPQFIFQYYREEENGRGNFPPRFSGLQFPNYSSELNVNALELDDSALYLCASSLEGGTSPLHFGNGTRLTVT.